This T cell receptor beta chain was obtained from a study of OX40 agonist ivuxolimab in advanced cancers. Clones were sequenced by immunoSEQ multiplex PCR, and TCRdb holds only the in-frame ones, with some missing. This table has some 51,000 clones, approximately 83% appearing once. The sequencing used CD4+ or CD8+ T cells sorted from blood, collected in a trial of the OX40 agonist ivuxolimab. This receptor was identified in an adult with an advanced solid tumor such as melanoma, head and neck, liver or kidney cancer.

CDR3 nucleotides: TGCAGCGTGAGGGTGACTGGGGCCAACGTCCTGACTTTC. This encodes CSVRVTGANVLTF. The chain is built from TRBV29-1 and TRBJ2-6; D perhaps matches TRBD2 (5 bases). Germline V gives CDR1 SQVTM, CDR2 ANQGSEA. This CDR3 is built from 13 residues. V lost 6 bases to trimming and J lost 2 bases, with 8 bases between them.